The entry below gives a single T cell receptor (beta chain) sequence along with its context. The CDR3 runs 13 residues. Germline CDR1 and CDR2: SGHKS and YYEKEE (reference sequence). Unmatched junction bases numbered 5, after V lost 4 bases and J lost 4 bases. The data belong to a study of Ad26.COV2.S vaccination and SARS-CoV-2 variants. Study background: The study gave Ad26.COV2.S intramuscularly, once or twice 56 days apart.

Regarding treatment: roughly 19 received Ad26.COV2.S at low or high dose, single or two shots; roughly 5 received placebo; per-sample allocation not given. Each sample was drawn 63 days after the first injection (of vaccine or placebo). TCRdb keeps only in-frame clones here, not all; method: immunoSEQ multiplex PCR. Here the sample spans a few hundred thousand clones, around 89% being singletons. Source: peripheral blood, taken in a trial of Ad26.COV2.S vaccine versus placebo. V and J are TRBV5-5 and TRBJ2-7, with 7 bases lining up with TRBD2. This clonotype originated in a person aged 18-65 years who received the Ad26.COV2.S COVID-19 vaccine or a placebo. CDR3 bases: TGTGCCAGCAGCGGCGGGAGCTGGTACGAGCAGTACTTC. Encoded protein: CASSGGSWYEQYF.